This T cell receptor beta chain was retrieved from a study of T cells after yellow fever vaccination. Study-wide results and limits: Booster samples showed a return of most primary-vaccination clones (approximately 95% CD4, approximately 88% CD8).

TCRdb ran MiXCR on the 5' RACE reads and lists one entry per CDR3 protein. Found here are some 250,000 distinct CDR3 sequences, 3.6% of them singletons; the top ten hold around a fifth. Germline CDR1 reads SGHNT; CDR2 reads YYREEE (reference sequence). The CDR3 runs 18 residues. Trimming removed 4 bases from V and 5 bases from J, with 24 bases in between. A note on this clonotype: Its specificity is not known.

The receptor comes from a man between 18 and 29 years old who received the YFV17D yellow fever vaccine. This sample comprised PBMCs, obtained 15 days after the yellow fever booster vaccination. The gene calls are TRBV5-4 and TRBJ2-2, with D possibly TRBD2 on 7 matching bases. The CDR3 nucleotides are TGTGCCAGCAGCGCGGGGGTGGGGGGCCGGAGAGGGACCGGGGAGCTGTTTTTT. Translation: CASSAGVGGRRGTGELFF.